Given below is one T cell receptor beta chain in context. The data stem from a study of CD8 T cells in Susac syndrome. CD8+ and CD4+ blood T cells underwent TCR beta sequencing. In contrast to the negatively isolated CD8+ and CD4+ T cells, TEMRA cells were FACS-enriched. Random hexamers were used to reverse transcribe an amount of about 0.5 to 1 ug RNA. The immunoSEQ assay covered 54 Vbeta and 13 Jbeta segments for CDR3. MiXCR, applied by TCRdb to the immunoSEQ multiplex PCR reads, yields one record per CDR3 protein. This table has 180,000 or so distinct CDR3 sequences, 85% to 95% appearing once. V was clipped by 2 bases and J by 6 bases, with 17 bases between them. CDR3 length: 15 residues. Looked up from germline, CDR1 is MNHEY and CDR2 is SVGAGI.

The chain uses TRBV6-5 and TRBJ2-7, with D tentatively TRBD2 (5 bases). The sequenced material came from CD4+ T cells from PBMCs. This clonotype originated in a human donor in good health. CDR3 sequence (DNA): TGTGCCAGCAGTTACCGGGGTCCTCCTGGAGGCGAGCAGTACTTC. This sequence encodes CASSYRGPPGGEQYF.